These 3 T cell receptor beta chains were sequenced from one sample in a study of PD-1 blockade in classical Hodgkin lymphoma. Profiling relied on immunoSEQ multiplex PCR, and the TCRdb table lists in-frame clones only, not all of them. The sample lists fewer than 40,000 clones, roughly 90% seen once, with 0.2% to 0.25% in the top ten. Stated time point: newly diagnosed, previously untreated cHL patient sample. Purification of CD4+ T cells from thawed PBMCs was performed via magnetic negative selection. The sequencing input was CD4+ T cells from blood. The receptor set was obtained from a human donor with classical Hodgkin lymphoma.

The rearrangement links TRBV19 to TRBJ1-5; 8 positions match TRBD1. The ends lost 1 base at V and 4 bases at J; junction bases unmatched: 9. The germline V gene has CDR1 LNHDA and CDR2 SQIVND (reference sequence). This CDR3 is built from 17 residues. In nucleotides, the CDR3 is TGTGCCAGTAGTATAGGGACAGGGAGGGCGGGGAATCAGCCCCAGCATTTT. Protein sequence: CASSIGTGRAGNQPQHF.

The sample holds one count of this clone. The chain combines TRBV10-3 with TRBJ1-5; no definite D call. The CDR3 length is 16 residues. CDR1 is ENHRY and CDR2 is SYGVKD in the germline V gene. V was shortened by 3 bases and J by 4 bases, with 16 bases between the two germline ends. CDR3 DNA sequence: TGTGCCATCAGTGATCGTAGCCTAAGTCCTAATCAGCCCCAGCATTTT. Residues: CAISDRSLSPNQPQHF.

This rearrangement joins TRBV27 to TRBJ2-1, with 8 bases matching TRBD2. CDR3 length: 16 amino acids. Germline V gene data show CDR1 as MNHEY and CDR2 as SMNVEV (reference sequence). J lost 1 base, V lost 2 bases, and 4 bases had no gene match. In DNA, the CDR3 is TGTGCCAGCAGTTTAGTTAGCGGGAAGTCCTACAATGAGCAGTTCTTC. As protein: CASSLVSGKSYNEQFF.